The 28 T cell receptor beta chains below all came from one sample that was sequenced in a study of T cells in tumors after PD-1 blockade (dated by TCRdb to the late 2010s). What this sample's time point label stands for: before anti-PD-1 therapy. Libraries were built with the immunoSEQ multiplex PCR assay. The immuneACCESS repertoire file appears here via TCRdb, limited to in-frame rearrangements. These files lack a portion of the clones; in checked studies, under half of the deficit traces to unresolved V genes, and the cause of the others is not known. This sample gives about 48,000 clones in total; roughly 80% of them show up just once. The biggest ten clones account for about 4% of the sample. The sequencing here drew on PBMCs, taken before anti-PD-1 treatment. These receptors came from a human donor with basal cell carcinoma.

The chain couples TRBV3-1 (or the pseudogene TRBV3-2) to TRBJ2-7; 7 positions agree with TRBD2. This CDR3 region has 13 residues. From germline, CDR1 is LGHDT and CDR2 YNNKEL (reference sequence). V dropped 8 bases and J dropped 6; count of bases not matched to a gene: 10. The CDR3, as DNA: TGTGCCAGCTCCCGGGACTACCCCCCCGAGCAGTACTTC. It yields the protein CASSRDYPPEQYF.

The rearrangement links TRBV15 to TRBJ1-5; 9 bases match TRBD1. J gave up 1 base and V 3 bases, and 1 base lay outside the gene matches. Germline assignment: CDR1 LNHNV and CDR2 YYDKDF (reference sequence). The CDR3 covers 15 residues. Written as DNA, the CDR3 is TGTGCCACCAGCAGTACAGGGGGCAGCAATCAGCCCCAGCATTTT. Residues: CATSSTGGSNQPQHF.

The chain uses TRBV7-9 and TRBJ2-1; D uncertain. CDR1 is SEHNR and CDR2 is FQNEAQ in the germline V gene (reference sequence). V was trimmed by 5 bases and J by 10 bases, leaving 12 bases between them. The CDR3 loop spans 12 amino acids. The CDR3 reads CASSPSVREQFF. CDR3 bases: TGTGCCAGCAGCCCCTCAGTCCGGGAGCAGTTCTTC.

The chain employs TRBV7-9 and TRBJ1-2; D not certain. The germline gives CDR1 SEHNR, CDR2 FQNEAQ (reference sequence). Trimming took 4 bases from V and 4 from J, leaving 13 bases between them. The CDR3 covers 14 residues. The CDR3 nucleotides are TGTGCCAGCAGCTCCTCTGGGTTTACCTATGGCTACACCTTC. This sequence encodes CASSSSGFTYGYTF.

The rearrangement joins TRBV7-2 to TRBJ2-4, with 10 positions matching TRBD1. Trimming at V came to 1 base and at J to 8 bases, leaving 5 bases not matched to a gene. Germline assignment: CDR1 SGHTA and CDR2 FQGNSA. There are 15 residues in the CDR3. CDR3 DNA sequence: TGTGCCAGCAGCTTAGGTCGGGGACAGGGGCACATTCAGTACTTC. The encoded protein is CASSLGRGQGHIQYF. Full variable domain (outside the CDR3, taken from reference TRBV7-2 and TRBJ2-4): GAGVSQSPSNKVTEKGKDVELRCDPISGHTALYWYRQSLGQGLEFLIYFQGNSAPDKSGLPSDRFSAERTGGSVSTLTIQRTQQEDSAVYLCASSLGRGQGHIQYFGAGTRLSVL.

Only a few counts were recorded for this clone. The rearrangement links TRBV10-3 to TRBJ2-1, with D perhaps matching TRBD2 (6 bases). The V end lost 10 bases, the J end lost 0 bases, and 13 bases lay between the germline ends. Germline assignment: CDR1 ENHRY and CDR2 SYGVKD. This CDR3 has 14 amino acids. The CDR3 DNA is TGTGCCACGGTCGGGGGAAGCTCCTACAATGAGCAGTTCTTC. This codes for CATVGGSSYNEQFF.

For this clone: At the DNA level, this CDR3 is encoded by other sequences in the same sample as well. CDR3: CATGGADTQYF. Here the CDR3 DNA reads TGTGCCACTGGTGGCGCAGATACGCAGTATTTT. The chain has TRBV18 and TRBJ2-3, with unresolved D. The CDR3 length is 11 residues. V lost 10 bases, J lost 4 bases, and 9 bases lay in between. CDR1 is KGHSH, CDR2 LQKENI, per germline.

The genes are TRBV5-1 and TRBJ1-2; TRBD1 agrees at 8 bases. The V segment lost 0 bases and the J segment 5 bases; nucleotides outside the gene matches: 6. This CDR3 has 15 residues. The germline V gene has CDR1 SGHRS and CDR2 YFSETQ. The CDR3 sequence: CASSLEAGGGYGYTF. The CDR3 bases are TGCGCCAGCAGCTTGGAGGCAGGGGGCGGGTATGGCTACACCTTC.

The rearrangement joins TRBV7-8 to TRBJ1-6; 10 nucleotides agree with TRBD1. Germline CDR1 reads SGHVS; CDR2 reads FQNEAQ. This CDR3 is built from 16 residues. Trimming took 6 bases from V and 5 from J; bases not matched to a gene: 7. The CDR3 here is CASSSRDRGNNSPLHF. CDR3 sequence (DNA): TGTGCCAGCAGTTCGCGGGACAGGGGTAATAATTCACCCCTCCACTTT. The full variable domain, its missing parts supplied by reference TRBV7-8 and TRBJ1-6, is GAGVSQSPRYKVAKRGQDVALRCDPISGHVSLFWYQQALGQGPEFLTYFQNEAQLDKSGLPSDRFFAERPEGSVSTLKIQRTQQEDSAVYLCASSSRDRGNNSPLHFGNGTRLTVT.

CDR3 bases: TGTGCCAGCAGTGACTTGGACGGAAATTCACCCCTCCACTTT. Its translation: CASSDLDGNSPLHF. The V call is TRBV6-4, the J call TRBJ1-6; no clear D. Germline CDR1 MRHNA, CDR2 SNTAGT. The V end lost 1 base, the J end lost 7 bases, and 8 bases lay between the germline ends. The CDR3 has 14 residues.

The chain carries TRBV18 and TRBJ2-1, with 8 positions matching TRBD1. With 0 bases clipped from V and 7 bases from J, the junction kept 8 bases outside the gene matches. Germline CDR1 reads KGHSH; CDR2 reads LQKENI. This CDR3 region has 16 residues. Here the CDR3 DNA reads TGTGCCAGCTCACCACCGGCAGGGGGCTTCATTAATGAGCAGTTCTTC. As protein: CASSPPAGGFINEQFF.

Of note for this clone: The junction departs from the called germline gene at one end, perhaps through a read error. This chain links TRBV12-5 with TRBJ2-7, with D maybe TRBD1 (6 bases). The CDR3 runs to 16 residues. Germline values: CDR1 LGHNT, CDR2 FRNRAP. The CDR3 DNA follows: TGTGCTAGTGTTTTGAACCCGGCGGACAGCCCCTACGAGCAGTACTTC. Amino acid sequence: CASVLNPADSPYEQYF.

This clone came up once. This chain links TRBV9 with TRBJ2-6; no clear D gene. The CDR3 runs 15 residues. From germline, CDR1 is SGDLS and CDR2 YYNGEE. Trimming left V 0 bases short and J 0 bases short, with 4 bases between. CDR3 protein: CASSVGHSGANVLTF. The CDR3 coding sequence is TGTGCCAGCAGCGTAGGGCACTCTGGGGCCAACGTCCTGACTTTC.

The V call is TRBV27, the J call TRBJ2-7, with 8 bases aligning to TRBD2. V lost 8 bases and J lost 5; bases outside the gene matches: 11. The CDR3 loop spans 14 amino acids. Germline loops: CDR1 MNHEY, CDR2 SMNVEV (reference sequence). CDR3 coding DNA: TGTGCCAGCGGCATTAGCGGGGCCTTGAACGAGCAGTACTTC. Translating it yields CASGISGALNEQYF.

The chain joins TRBV2 to TRBJ1-4; a weak D match, TRBD1 (5 bases). The V gene's germline CDR1 is SNHLY and CDR2 FYNNEI. Trimming removed 3 bases from V and 8 bases from J, with 10 bases in between. The CDR3 contains 13 residues. CDR3 sequence: CASSDGAGEKLFF. DNA for the CDR3: TGTGCCAGCAGTGACGGGGCGGGGGAAAAACTGTTTTTT.

This rearrangement joins TRBV3-1 (or the pseudogene TRBV3-2) to TRBJ2-3; no reliable D call. The germline V gene has CDR1 LGHDT and CDR2 YNNKEL (reference sequence). The V gene lost 4 bases and the J gene lost 4 bases, with 9 bases spanning the gap. This CDR3 is built from 13 residues. The CDR3 DNA is TGTGCCAGCAGCCCCACTGGGGCAGATACGCAGTATTTT. This translates into CASSPTGADTQYF.

A few counts support this clone. The chain uses TRBV10-1 and TRBJ2-7, with 8 nucleotides matching TRBD2. Germline-derived CDR1 and CDR2 are WNHNN and SYGVQD (reference sequence). V was clipped by 2 bases and J by 7 bases; unmatched bases: 7. The CDR3 contains 14 residues. The CDR3 bases are TGCGCCAGCAGTGAGCCGGGGGGGCCGGGAGAGCAGTACTTC. Residues: CASSEPGGPGEQYF.

V and J are TRBV5-6 and TRBJ2-1; 9 nucleotides align to TRBD1. The V gene end was trimmed by 4 bases and the J gene end by 2 bases; junction bases not matched to a gene: 4. The CDR3 contains 15 residues. Germline assignment: CDR1 SGHDT and CDR2 YYEEEE. The DNA of the CDR3 is TGTGCCAGCAGCCCGGACAGGGGCGCCTACAATGAGCAGTTCTTC. Its protein is CASSPDRGAYNEQFF.

The V gene is TRBV19, the J gene TRBJ1-4; 7 nucleotides match TRBD1. The CDR3 extends over 16 amino acids. V was pared by 4 bases and J by 4 bases, with 9 bases of the junction left unmatched. Germline CDR1 reads LNHDA; CDR2 reads SQIVND (reference sequence). DNA of the CDR3: TGTGCCAGTAGTACGTACTCACAGGGGTATAATGAAAAACTGTTTTTT. This encodes CASSTYSQGYNEKLFF.

The V call is TRBV9, the J call TRBJ2-7; D possibly corresponds to TRBD1 (5 bases). Per the germline V gene, CDR1 is SGDLS and CDR2 is YYNGEE. V was shortened by 1 base and J by 1 base, with 9 bases between the two germline ends. The CDR3 is 14 amino acids. DNA for the CDR3: TGTGCCAGCAGCGTAAGGTCAGGGTCCTACGAGCAGTACTTC. It specifies CASSVRSGSYEQYF. Based on the CDR3 plus reference TRBV9 and TRBJ2-7, the full variable domain is DSGVTQTPKHLITATGQRVTLRCSPRSGDLSVYWYQQSLDQGLQFLIQYYNGEERAKGNILERFSAQQFPDLHSELNLSSLELGDSALYFCASSVRSGSYEQYFGPGTRLTVT.

The rearrangement links TRBV5-8 to TRBJ2-1; D call uncertain. Germline CDR1 is SGHTS and CDR2 is YDEGEE. V was clipped by 2 bases and J by 5 bases, with 8 bases between them. The CDR3 is 13 residues long. CDR3 nucleotide sequence: TGTGCCAGCAGCTTATGGCTGGACAATGAGCAGTTCTTC. This sequence encodes CASSLWLDNEQFF.

This clone was detected only a few times. This chain links TRBV2 with TRBJ1-5; D remains ambiguous. Trimming pared 5 bases from V and 3 bases from J, leaving 11 bases between. The germline V gene has CDR1 SNHLY and CDR2 FYNNEI. The CDR3 runs to 14 residues. The CDR3 sequence: CASSIDNSNQPQHF. CDR3 coding DNA: TGTGCCAGCAGTATTGACAACTCCAATCAGCCCCAGCATTTT. The entire variable domain, with the rest obtained from reference TRBV2 and TRBJ1-5, is as follows: EPEVTQTPSHQVTQMGQEVILRCVPISNHLYFYWYRQILGQKVEFLVSFYNNEISEKSEIFDDQFSVERPDGSNFTLKIRSTKLEDSAMYFCASSIDNSNQPQHFGDGTRLSIL.

The chain couples TRBV5-1 to TRBJ2-1; 9 bases are a match to TRBD2. Germline lookup yields CDR1 SGHRS and CDR2 YFSETQ. The CDR3 length is 15 residues. V lost 0 bases and J lost 6; bases outside the gene matches: 4. The CDR3 sequence is CASSLEGSGGNEQFF. The CDR3 bases are TGCGCCAGCAGCTTGGAAGGTAGCGGGGGCAATGAGCAGTTCTTC. Combining the CDR3 with reference TRBV5-1 and TRBJ2-1 gives the whole variable domain KAGVTQTPRYLIKTRGQQVTLSCSPISGHRSVSWYQQTPGQGLQFLFEYFSETQRNKGNFPGRFSGRQFSNSRSEMNVSTLELGDSALYLCASSLEGSGGNEQFFGPGTRLTVL.

The chain is built from TRBV30 and TRBJ1-1; 9 bases map to TRBD1. The CDR3 extends over 13 amino acids. Germline V gene data show CDR1 as GTSNPN and CDR2 as SVGIG (reference sequence). V was clipped by 3 bases and J by 2 bases; unmatched bases: 1. The CDR3 region has the DNA TGTGCCTGGAGGGGACAGGGAAACACTGAAGCTTTCTTT. Protein: CAWRGQGNTEAFF.

This rearrangement joins TRBV27 to TRBJ2-7, with D maybe TRBD1 (6 bases). V gave up 7 bases and J gave up 12 bases, with 19 bases separating them. The germline V gene encodes CDR1 MNHEY and CDR2 SMNVEV (reference sequence). The CDR3 contains 12 residues. The CDR3 DNA sequence: TGTGCCAGCAAGGAGGCCAGGGGCGAATGGTACTTC. It is translated as CASKEARGEWYF.

The chain joins TRBV27 to TRBJ1-2; unclear D gene. This CDR3 contains 13 residues. CDR1 and CDR2 (germline): MNHEY, SMNVEV (reference sequence). V was cut by 3 bases and J by 5 bases, with 10 bases left in between. This chain's CDR3 is CASSLEGGYGYTF. CDR3 nucleotides: TGTGCCAGCAGTTTGGAGGGAGGGTATGGCTACACCTTC.

The rearrangement links TRBV20-1 to TRBJ2-5; TRBD1 might be the D (7 bases). The CDR3 is 13 residues long. Germline CDR1 and CDR2: DFQATT and SNEGSKA (reference sequence). Trimming took off 3 bases at V and 5 bases at J, with 13 bases between the two ends. CDR3 in amino acids: CSASSGGRETQYF. CDR3 sequence (DNA): TGCAGTGCTAGTTCAGGGGGGAGGGAGACCCAGTACTTC.

V gene TRBV7-9 combines with J gene TRBJ2-7; the match to TRBD2 covers 7 bases. Germline V gene lookup returns CDR1 SEHNR and CDR2 FQNEAQ (reference sequence). CDR3 size: 13 residues. V trimming: 6 bases; J trimming: 2 bases; junction bases outside the gene matches: 4. CDR3 in DNA: TGTGCCAGCAGTCCACTAGCGCCCTACGAGCAGTACTTC. Translated, it gives CASSPLAPYEQYF.